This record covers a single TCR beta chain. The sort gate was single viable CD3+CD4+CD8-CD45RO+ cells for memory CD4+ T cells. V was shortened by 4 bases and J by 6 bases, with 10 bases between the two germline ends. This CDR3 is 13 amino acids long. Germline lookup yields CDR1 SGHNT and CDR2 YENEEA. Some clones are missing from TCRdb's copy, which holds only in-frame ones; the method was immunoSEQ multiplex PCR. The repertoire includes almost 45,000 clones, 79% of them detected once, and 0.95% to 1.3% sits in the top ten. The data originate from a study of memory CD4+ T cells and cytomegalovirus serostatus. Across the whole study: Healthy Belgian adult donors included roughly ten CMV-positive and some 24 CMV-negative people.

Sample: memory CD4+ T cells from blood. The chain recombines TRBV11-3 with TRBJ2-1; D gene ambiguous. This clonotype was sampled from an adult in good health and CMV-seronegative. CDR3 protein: CASSYDSSNEQFF. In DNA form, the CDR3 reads TGTGCCAGCAGCTACGACTCTTCCAATGAGCAGTTCTTC.